Each of the 13 T cell receptor beta chains below was sequenced from the same sample in a study of blood T cell repertoires in COVID-19. The method was immunoSEQ multiplex PCR; TCRdb's version includes in-frame clones alone and lacks a portion of them. The sample lists approximately 270,000 clones, about nine tenths seen once, with around 1.3% in the top ten. The sequencing sample was made of PBMCs or T cells enriched from blood (not recorded which). These receptors all come from a human donor in a cohort exposed to, infected with or recovered from COVID-19 (not recorded which). The donor label of this sample is uncertain.

The V and J genes are TRBV5-1 and TRBJ1-1; D is perhaps TRBD1 (6 bases). The CDR3 extends over 13 amino acids. The germline V gene has CDR1 SGHRS and CDR2 YFSETQ. V was cut by 7 bases and J by 5 bases, with 15 bases left in between. This CDR3 is CASGRQERTEAFF. The DNA of the CDR3 is TGCGCCAGCGGTCGACAGGAGCGGACTGAAGCTTTCTTT.

This sequence joins TRBV12-3 or TRBV12-4 and TRBJ1-1; no clear D. V was clipped by 7 bases and J by 0 bases, with 9 bases between them. The CDR3 is 13 amino acids. CDR3 loop: CASIKLLNTEAFF. CDR3 coding DNA: TGTGCCAGCATCAAACTTCTGAACACTGAAGCTTTCTTT.

This sequence joins TRBV24-1 and TRBJ1-1; 9 nucleotides line up with TRBD1. The germline CDR1 and CDR2 sequences are KGHDR and SFDVKD. V was clipped by 8 bases and J by 5 bases; unmatched bases: 2. This CDR3 has 12 amino acids. CDR3: CATNGQGTEAFF. The DNA for the CDR3 is TGTGCCACCAACGGACAGGGGACTGAAGCTTTCTTT.

The rearrangement links TRBV11-2 to TRBJ2-5; 8 bases map to TRBD2. This CDR3 contains 15 residues. With V trimmed by 2 bases and J by 5 bases, 7 bases remained unmatched. The germline V gene has CDR1 SGHAT and CDR2 FQNNGV. The DNA for the CDR3 is TGTGCCAGCAGCTTATCACGCGGGGGGACGGAGACCCAGTACTTC. It is translated as CASSLSRGGTETQYF.

V gene TRBV5-1 combines with J gene TRBJ2-5; 8 bases agree with TRBD1. Germline V CDR1 and CDR2: SGHRS, YFSETQ. V shed 0 bases and J 5 bases; nucleotides not matched to a gene: 0. This CDR3 contains 13 residues. CDR3 nucleotides: TGCGCCAGCAGCTTGGCAGGGGGCGAGACCCAGTACTTC. Encoded protein: CASSLAGGETQYF.

The chain links TRBV7-2 to TRBJ1-5; TRBD1 is a possible D gene (5 bases). Germline V gene sequence: CDR1 SGHTA, CDR2 FQGNSA. The CDR3 sequence is 13 residues long. V dropped 4 bases and J dropped 7 bases, with 11 bases sitting between them. The CDR3 DNA reads TGTGCCAGCAGCTCGGGGGTACGGCAGCCCCAGCATTTT. It yields the protein CASSSGVRQPQHF.

The chain couples TRBV28 to TRBJ2-7; D gene unclear. CDR3 length: 11 amino acids. V shed 4 bases and J shed 3 bases, with 4 bases lying between them. The V gene's germline CDR1 is MDHEN and CDR2 SYDVKM. The CDR3 region has the DNA TGTGCCAGCAGTTACAGCTACGAGCAGTACTTC. Translated, it gives CASSYSYEQYF. Based on the CDR3 plus reference TRBV28 and TRBJ2-7, the full variable domain is DVKVTQSSRYLVKRTGEKVFLECVQDMDHENMFWYRQDPGLGLRLIYFSYDVKMKEKGDIPEGYSVSREKKERFSLILESASTNQTSMYLCASSYSYEQYFGPGTRLTVT.

The V call is TRBV6-2 or TRBV6-3, the J call TRBJ1-2; D may be TRBD1 (5 bases). Per the germline V gene, CDR1 is MNHEY and CDR2 is SVGEGT. This CDR3 has 17 residues. With 4 bases removed from V and 1 base from J, the gap between germline ends came to 19 bases. CDR3 bases: TGTGCCAGCAGTTCTAAAGGGGTCGGACGGGTTAACTATGGCTACACCTTC. The encoded protein is CASSSKGVGRVNYGYTF.

The genes are TRBV28 and TRBJ2-2, with D hard to call. The CDR3 extends over 14 amino acids. CDR1 is MDHEN and CDR2 is SYDVKM in the germline V gene. V was clipped by 3 bases and J by 5 bases, with 10 bases between them. CDR3 in DNA: TGTGCCAGCAGTTTGTTCCCTAGTACCGGGGAGCTGTTTTTT. This translates into CASSLFPSTGELFF.

This chain links TRBV7-9 with TRBJ1-1; a possible D gene is TRBD1 (6 bases). This CDR3 has 15 residues. From germline, CDR1 is SEHNR and CDR2 FQNEAQ (reference sequence). Trimming shortened V by 6 bases and J by 0 bases, and 14 bases separated the two germline ends. CDR3 region: CASRVPRDMNTEAFF. The DNA of the CDR3 is TGTGCCAGCAGGGTCCCCAGGGACATGAACACTGAAGCTTTCTTT.

The J gene is TRBJ2-5, the V gene TRBV15; tentative D call: TRBD1 (6 bases). This CDR3 region has 15 residues. In germline, CDR1 is LNHNV, CDR2 YYDKDF (reference sequence). Trimming took off 0 bases at V and 2 bases at J, with 10 bases between the two ends. The CDR3: CATSRDPGTQETQYF. The CDR3, as DNA: TGTGCCACCAGCAGAGATCCCGGGACACAAGAGACCCAGTACTTC.

The chain has TRBV14 and TRBJ2-3, with unresolved D. The CDR3 sequence is 13 residues long. The V gene lost 4 bases and the J gene lost 5 bases, with 10 bases spanning the gap. Germline V gene data show CDR1 as SGHDN and CDR2 as FVKESK. The CDR3: CASSRLRVDTQYF. In DNA form, the CDR3 reads TGTGCCAGCAGCCGCCTTCGGGTAGATACGCAGTATTTT.

This chain joins TRBV2 and TRBJ2-3; D may be TRBD2 (6 bases). V lost 7 bases and J lost 1, with 12 bases in between. The germline V gene encodes CDR1 SNHLY and CDR2 FYNNEI. This CDR3 region has 14 residues. The CDR3 sequence: CASTGVGGTDTQYF. In DNA, the CDR3 is TGTGCCAGCACGGGGGTAGGAGGCACAGATACGCAGTATTTT.